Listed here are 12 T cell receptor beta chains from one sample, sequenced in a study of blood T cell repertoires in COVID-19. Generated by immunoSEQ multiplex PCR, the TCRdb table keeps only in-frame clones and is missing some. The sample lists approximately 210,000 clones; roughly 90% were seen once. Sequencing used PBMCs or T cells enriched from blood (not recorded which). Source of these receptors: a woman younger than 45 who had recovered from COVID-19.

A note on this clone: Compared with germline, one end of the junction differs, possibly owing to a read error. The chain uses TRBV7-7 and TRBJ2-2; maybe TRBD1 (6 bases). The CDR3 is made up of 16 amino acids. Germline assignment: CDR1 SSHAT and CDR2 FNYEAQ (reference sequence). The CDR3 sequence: CASSRTEMTNTGELFF. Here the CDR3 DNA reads TGTGCTAGCAGCCGGACAGAAATGACGAACACCGGGGAGCTGTTTTTT.

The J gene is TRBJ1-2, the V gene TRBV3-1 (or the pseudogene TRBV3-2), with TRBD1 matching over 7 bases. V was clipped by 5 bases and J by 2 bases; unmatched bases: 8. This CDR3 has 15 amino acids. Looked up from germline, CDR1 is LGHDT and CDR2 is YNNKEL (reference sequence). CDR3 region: CASSTDRLGNYGYTF. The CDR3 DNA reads TGTGCCAGCAGCACGGACAGGTTGGGGAACTATGGCTACACCTTC.

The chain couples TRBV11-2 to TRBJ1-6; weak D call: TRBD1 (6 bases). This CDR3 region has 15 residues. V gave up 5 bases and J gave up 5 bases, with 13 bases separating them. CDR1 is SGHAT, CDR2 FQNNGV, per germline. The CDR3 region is CASSPRGAHNSPLHF. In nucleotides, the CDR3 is TGTGCCAGCAGCCCTCGGGGGGCCCATAATTCACCCCTCCACTTT.

In DNA, the CDR3 is TGTGCCAGCAGTTACTCGTGGCAGGGTCGCGTTGAGCAGTTCTTC. Protein: CASSYSWQGRVEQFF. V and J are TRBV6-5 and TRBJ2-1; perhaps TRBD1 as D (5 bases). V was trimmed by 0 bases and J by 9 bases, leaving 15 bases between them. There are 15 residues in the CDR3. CDR1 is MNHEY and CDR2 is SVGAGI in the germline V gene.

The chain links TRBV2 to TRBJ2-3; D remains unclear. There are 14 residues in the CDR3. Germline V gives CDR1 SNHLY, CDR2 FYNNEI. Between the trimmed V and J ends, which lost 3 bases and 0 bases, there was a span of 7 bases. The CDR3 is CASSDSGSTDTQYF. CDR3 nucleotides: TGTGCCAGCAGTGATTCCGGGAGCACAGATACGCAGTATTTT. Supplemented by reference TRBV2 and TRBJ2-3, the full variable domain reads EPEVTQTPSHQVTQMGQEVILRCVPISNHLYFYWYRQILGQKVEFLVSFYNNEISEKSEIFDDQFSVERPDGSNFTLKIRSTKLEDSAMYFCASSDSGSTDTQYFGPGTRLTVL.

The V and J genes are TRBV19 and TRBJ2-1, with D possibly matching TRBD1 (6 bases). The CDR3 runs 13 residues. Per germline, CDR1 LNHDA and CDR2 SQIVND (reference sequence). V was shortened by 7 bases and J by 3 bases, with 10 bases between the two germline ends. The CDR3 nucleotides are TGTGCCAGTACCTCGGACAGCTACAATGAGCAGTTCTTC. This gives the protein CASTSDSYNEQFF.

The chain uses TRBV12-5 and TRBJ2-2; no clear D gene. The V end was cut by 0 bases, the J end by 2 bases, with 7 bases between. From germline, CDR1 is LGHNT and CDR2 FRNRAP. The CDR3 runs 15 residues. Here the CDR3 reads CASGLVTSNTGELFF. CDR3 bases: TGTGCTAGTGGTTTGGTGACAAGTAACACCGGGGAGCTGTTTTTT. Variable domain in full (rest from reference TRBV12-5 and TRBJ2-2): DARVTQTPRHKVTEMGQEVTMRCQPILGHNTVFWYRQTMMQGLELLAYFRNRAPLDDSGMPKDRFSAEMPDATLATLKIQPSEPRDSAVYFCASGLVTSNTGELFFGEGSRLTVL.

DNA of the CDR3: TGTGCCAGCAGGAGCGGGGACATTCGGTACAATGAGCAGTTCTTC. Translating it yields CASRSGDIRYNEQFF. The genes are TRBV27 and TRBJ2-1; D is possibly TRBD2 (7 bases). CDR1 MNHEY and CDR2 SMNVEV come from the germline V gene (reference sequence). The CDR3 loop spans 15 amino acids. The ends were cut back, 6 bases at V and 4 bases at J, with 16 bases in the middle.

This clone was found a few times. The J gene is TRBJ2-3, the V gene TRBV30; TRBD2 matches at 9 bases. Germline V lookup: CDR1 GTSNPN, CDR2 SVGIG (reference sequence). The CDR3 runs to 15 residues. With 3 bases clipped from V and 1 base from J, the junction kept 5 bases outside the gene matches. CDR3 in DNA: TGTGCCTGGAGCATGGGACTAGCTCGCACAGATACGCAGTATTTT. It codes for CAWSMGLARTDTQYF.

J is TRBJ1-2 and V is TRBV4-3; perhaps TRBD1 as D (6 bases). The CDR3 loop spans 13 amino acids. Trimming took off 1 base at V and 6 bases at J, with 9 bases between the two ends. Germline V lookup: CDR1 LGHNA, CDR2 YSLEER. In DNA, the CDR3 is TGCGCCAGCAGCCAAGCGTCAGGGGATGGCTACACCTTC. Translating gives CASSQASGDGYTF.

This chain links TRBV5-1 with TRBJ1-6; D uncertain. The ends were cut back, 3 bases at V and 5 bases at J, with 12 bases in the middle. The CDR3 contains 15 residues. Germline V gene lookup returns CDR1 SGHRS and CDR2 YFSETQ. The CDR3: CASSSLAPDNSPLHF. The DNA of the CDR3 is TGCGCCAGCAGCTCGCTAGCACCTGATAATTCACCCCTCCACTTT.

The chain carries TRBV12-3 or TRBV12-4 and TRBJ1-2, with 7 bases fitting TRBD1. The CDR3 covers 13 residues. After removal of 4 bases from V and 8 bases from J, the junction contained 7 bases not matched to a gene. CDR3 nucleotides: TGTGCCAGCAGTTCGGGACAGCGGCGGGGCTACACCTTC. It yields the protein CASSSGQRRGYTF.